These 10 T cell receptor beta chains share one sample of origin, sequenced in a study of blood T cell repertoires in COVID-19. This table comes from immunoSEQ multiplex PCR, and its TCRdb copy is limited to in-frame clones, with some not included. The top ten hold about 3.1% of the sample, which has roughly 65,000 clones, approximately 93% seen once. Sequencing was performed on peripheral blood. The origin of the receptors is a man in his sixties or seventies with active COVID-19.

CDR3 DNA sequence: TGTGCCAGCTCCCGGACAGGGAGCTCCTACGAGCAGTACTTC. As protein: CASSRTGSSYEQYF. This rearrangement joins TRBV18 to TRBJ2-7, with 8 bases identical to TRBD1. The CDR3 totals 14 residues. V shed 6 bases and J 0 bases; nucleotides not matched to a gene: 4. Germline CDR1 KGHSH, CDR2 LQKENI.

The genes are TRBV6-6 and TRBJ1-5; tentatively, D is TRBD1 (5 bases). From germline, CDR1 is MNHNY and CDR2 SVGAGI (reference sequence). The CDR3 totals 13 residues. Between the trimmed V and J ends, which lost 10 bases and 3 bases, there was a span of 13 bases. This chain's CDR3 is CATRQGVNQPQHF. CDR3 nucleotides: TGTGCCACCCGACAAGGGGTCAATCAGCCCCAGCATTTT.

The chain joins TRBV10-3 to TRBJ1-1, with a weak D call TRBD1 (5 bases). Between the trimmed V and J ends, which lost 2 bases and 3 bases, there was a span of 7 bases. CDR1 and CDR2 from the germline V gene are ENHRY and SYGVKD. The CDR3 spans 13 residues. In DNA form, the CDR3 reads TGTGCCATCAGTGAGGGGGCGGACACTGAAGCTTTCTTT. Encoded protein: CAISEGADTEAFF.

The chain is built from TRBV5-6 and TRBJ1-1; 10 nucleotides align to TRBD1. Unmatched junction bases numbered 3, after V lost 0 bases and J lost 4 bases. CDR3 size: 15 residues. Germline assignment: CDR1 SGHDT and CDR2 YYEEEE. In DNA, the CDR3 is TGTGCCAGCAGCTTGGGGACAGGGGGTCCCACTGAAGCTTTCTTT. It codes for CASSLGTGGPTEAFF.

The genes are TRBV7-9 and TRBJ2-2; TRBD2 agrees at 8 bases. V lost 3 bases, J lost 6 bases, and 12 bases stayed unmatched. This CDR3 comprises 17 residues. The V gene's germline CDR1 is SEHNR and CDR2 FQNEAQ (reference sequence). This CDR3 is CASSFGGTRHIPGELFF. CDR3 nucleotides: TGTGCCAGCAGCTTTGGGGGGACTAGACACATTCCCGGGGAGCTGTTTTTT.

This chain connects TRBV18 to TRBJ2-5; 8 positions match TRBD1. This CDR3 contains 14 residues. V lost 3 bases and J lost 2; bases outside the gene matches: 2. In germline, CDR1 is KGHSH, CDR2 LQKENI. CDR3 sequence reads: CASSPRGQQETQYF. CDR3 nucleotide sequence: TGTGCCAGCTCACCCAGGGGGCAACAAGAGACCCAGTACTTC. Together with reference TRBV18 and TRBJ2-5, the CDR3 gives the full variable domain: NAGVMQNPRHLVRRRGQEARLRCSPMKGHSHVYWYRQLPEEGLKFMVYLQKENIIDESGMPKERFSAEFPKEGPSILRIQQVVRGDSAAYFCASSPRGQQETQYFGPGTRLLVL.

The rearrangement joins TRBV11-2 to TRBJ2-2; 10 nucleotides match TRBD2. The trim removed 4 bases at V and 4 bases at J, leaving 9 bases unmatched. This CDR3 spans 17 amino acids. Looked up from germline, CDR1 is SGHAT and CDR2 is FQNNGV. The CDR3 nucleotides are TGTGCCAGCAGCTCGCTACCGGGACTAGCGTTCACCGGGGAGCTGTTTTTT. The encoded protein is CASSSLPGLAFTGELFF.

This chain links TRBV9 with TRBJ2-3; 7 nucleotides match TRBD2. Trimming at V came to 4 bases and at J to 6 bases, leaving 11 bases not matched to a gene. Germline CDR1 reads SGDLS; CDR2 reads YYNGEE. The CDR3 totals 15 residues. The CDR3 bases are TGTGCCAGCAGCCCGCGGACTAGTCCAGCCGATACGCAGTATTTT. Translated, it gives CASSPRTSPADTQYF.

The J gene is TRBJ2-5, the V gene TRBV12-5; possibly TRBD1 for D (7 bases). The length of the CDR3 is 15 residues. Trimming took 6 bases from V and 2 from J, leaving 16 bases between them. CDR1 LGHNT and CDR2 FRNRAP come from the germline V gene. CDR3 bases: TGTGCTAGTGGCGCGGGACAGACTGAGCAAGAGACCCAGTACTTC. It translates to CASGAGQTEQETQYF.

The J gene is TRBJ1-2, the V gene TRBV7-9, with TRBD1 matching 8 bases. The germline CDR1 and CDR2 sequences are SEHNR and FQNEAQ (reference sequence). The CDR3 loop spans 14 amino acids. J gave up 7 bases and V 3 bases, and 7 bases lay outside the gene matches. In DNA, the CDR3 is TGTGCCAGCAGCTTGAGCAGGGGGCTTATTGGCTACACCTTC. Translated, it gives CASSLSRGLIGYTF.